This is a list of T cell receptor beta chains from one sample in a study of T cells after yellow fever vaccination. TCRdb recomputed calls from the 5' RACE reads with MiXCR, one row per CDR3 protein. This table has about 14,000 distinct CDR3 sequences, 7.3% appearing once. Here the sequenced sample was PBMCs, either bulk or a sorted T-cell subset (CD4+, CD8+, memory, or dextramer-sorted; not recorded which), taken on the day of the yellow fever booster vaccination. Source of these receptors: a man aged 18-30 years who received the YFV17D yellow fever vaccine. The CDR3 runs from the conserved cysteine through the conserved F or W. D genes are given only for firm matches. Clone size is shown for a subset of rows, as once, few, many or a class of expanded clone.

j_call d_call clone_size v_call cdr3_aa cdr3_nt
TRBJ2-3 TRBD2 many TRBV5-6 CASSQRPWTRSPDTQYF TGTGCCAGCAGCCAGAGACCTTGGACTAGGTCTCCGGATACGCAGTATTTT
TRBJ1-4 TRBD1 many TRBV4-2 CASSQQGGQVREKLFF TGTGCCAGCAGCCAACAGGGGGGACAAGTAAGAGAAAAACTGTTTTTT
TRBJ2-1 . many TRBV9 CASSVAGTYNEQFF TGTGCCAGCAGCGTAGCCGGGACATACAATGAGCAGTTCTTC
TRBJ2-3 TRBD1 many TRBV11-2 CASSPQGDTQYF TGTGCCAGCAGCCCACAGGGGGATACGCAGTATTTT
TRBJ1-1 TRBD1 many TRBV5-1 CASSLVGTGVRKGNTEAFF TGCGCCAGCAGCTTGGTAGGGACAGGGGTGCGAAAGGGGAACACTGAAGCTTTCTTT
TRBJ2-3 . . TRBV7-9 CASSSSGPADTQYF TGTGCCAGCAGCTCCAGCGGGCCCGCAGATACGCAGTATTTT
TRBJ1-2 . many TRBV5-6 CASSLAGGYTF TGTGCCAGCAGCTTGGCGGGTGGCTACACCTTC
TRBJ1-1 . many TRBV7-3 CASSPSPGTQAFF TGTGCCAGCAGCCCCTCCCCGGGGACCCAAGCTTTCTTT
TRBJ1-5 . few TRBV27 CASSPRVGGNQPQHF TGTGCCAGCAGTCCCAGGGTAGGTGGCAATCAGCCCCAGCATTTT
TRBJ2-5 . many TRBV7-2 CASSSRRQETQYF TGTGCCAGCAGCTCCAGGAGGCAAGAGACCCAGTACTTC
TRBJ1-2 . many TRBV19 CASRRYYGYTF TGTGCCAGTAGGCGTTACTATGGCTACACCTTC
TRBJ1-6 . many TRBV11-3 CASTTDRRGLSPLHF TGTGCCAGCACGACGGACAGACGGGGCCTCTCACCCCTCCACTTT
TRBJ1-5 . many TRBV7-2 CASSPQQGGQPQHF TGTGCCAGCAGCCCTCAACAGGGAGGGCAGCCCCAGCATTTT
TRBJ2-2 TRBD2 many TRBV7-2 CASSLAPPGAGGRTGELFF TGTGCCAGCAGCTTAGCTCCCCCGGGAGCGGGGGGGCGAACCGGGGAGCTGTTTTTT
TRBJ2-7 . many TRBV4-3 CASSQEPGSYEQYF TGCGCCAGCAGCCAAGAGCCGGGCTCCTACGAGCAGTACTTC
TRBJ2-2 . medium-sized TRBV12-3/TRBV12-4 CASSFFQGSTGELFF TGTGCCAGCAGTTTTTTCCAGGGAAGCACCGGGGAGCTGTTTTTT
TRBJ2-1 TRBD1 medium-sized TRBV5-1 CASSPGQNYNEQFF TGCGCCAGCAGCCCGGGACAGAACTACAATGAGCAGTTCTTC
TRBJ1-1 . many TRBV12-3/TRBV12-4 CASSSLGDTEAFF TGTGCCAGCAGTTCCCTCGGTGACACTGAAGCTTTCTTT
TRBJ1-6 . many TRBV7-2 CASSLNYGTANSPLHF TGTGCCAGCAGCTTAAATTACGGGACGGCAAATTCACCCCTCCACTTT
TRBJ1-1 TRBD1 many TRBV10-3 CAISESRGGNTEAFF TGTGCCATCAGTGAGAGCAGGGGGGGAAACACTGAAGCTTTCTTT
TRBJ2-1 . many TRBV29-1 CSVEEMLVGPEQFF TGCAGCGTTGAAGAAATGCTTGTAGGGCCTGAGCAGTTCTTC
TRBJ2-3 TRBD2 many TRBV5-1 CASSLLPSGFADTQYF TGCGCCAGCAGCTTGTTGCCTAGCGGATTCGCAGATACGCAGTATTTT
TRBJ1-4 TRBD1 many TRBV15 CATSLDRVREKLFF TGTGCCACCTCGCTGGACAGGGTTCGGGAAAAACTGTTTTTT
TRBJ2-7 TRBD2 medium-sized TRBV7-8 CASSLNSGLGYEQYF TGTGCCAGCAGCTTAAACTCGGGACTAGGCTACGAGCAGTACTTC
TRBJ1-4 . many TRBV7-2 CASRTDLQGRKLFF TGTGCCAGCAGAACGGATTTGCAGGGGAGAAAACTGTTTTTT
TRBJ2-2 TRBD2 many TRBV9 CASSVGGTQAGELFF TGTGCCAGCAGCGTCGGGGGGACTCAAGCCGGGGAGCTGTTTTTT
TRBJ2-5 TRBD1 few TRBV24-1 CATSVRTGQRETQYF TGTGCCACCAGTGTGAGGACAGGACAAAGAGAGACCCAGTACTTC
TRBJ1-1 . medium-sized TRBV10-3 CATIRGADTEAFF TGTGCAACTATCCGGGGGGCAGACACTGAAGCTTTCTTT
TRBJ2-2 TRBD2 many TRBV12-3/TRBV12-4 CASREANTGELFF TGTGCCAGCCGGGAGGCGAACACCGGGGAGCTGTTTTTT
TRBJ1-6 . many TRBV3-1 CASSHAGYNSPLHF TGTGCCAGCAGCCATGCGGGCTATAATTCACCCCTCCACTTT
TRBJ1-5 . many TRBV21-1 CASSSLGQGINQPQHF TGTGCCAGCAGCAGCCTAGGACAGGGAATCAATCAGCCCCAGCATTTT
TRBJ1-5 . many TRBV27 CASSETLYQPQHF TGTGCCAGCAGTGAGACACTTTATCAGCCCCAGCATTTT
TRBJ2-3 . many TRBV7-2 CASSFLRDTQYF TGTGCCAGCAGCTTCCTAAGAGATACGCAGTATTTT
TRBJ1-6 . many TRBV5-1 CASTQYEGNSPLHF TGCGCCAGCACCCAATACGAGGGGAATTCACCCCTCCACTTT
TRBJ2-2 . many TRBV5-1 CASRSGTYTGELFF TGCGCCAGCAGGTCCGGGACCTACACCGGGGAGCTGTTTTTT
TRBJ1-1 TRBD1 many TRBV19 CASSASVGQKQEAFF TGTGCCAGTAGTGCATCCGTGGGACAGAAACAAGAAGCTTTCTTT
TRBJ2-3 TRBD2 many TRBV20-1 CSSYGGGTDTQYF TGCAGCTCATACGGCGGGGGAACAGATACGCAGTATTTT
TRBJ1-2 TRBD1 many TRBV4-3 CASSHPPGTVSLRGYTF TGCGCCAGCAGCCATCCTCCAGGGACAGTGAGTTTGCGCGGCTACACCTTC
TRBJ2-3 TRBD2 . TRBV20-1 CSAFLAGGSTDTQYF TGCAGTGCCTTTCTAGCGGGAGGTAGCACAGATACGCAGTATTTT
TRBJ1-4 TRBD1 medium-sized TRBV7-2 CASSQDRVGEKLFF TGTGCCAGCAGCCAGGACAGGGTGGGTGAAAAACTGTTTTTT
TRBJ2-1 TRBD2 many TRBV5-5 CASSLGGTGLAGGNEQFF TGTGCCAGCAGCTTGGGCGGAACCGGGCTAGCGGGGGGGAATGAGCAGTTCTTC
TRBJ2-1 TRBD2 . TRBV2 CASSWISGGDSGGLEQFF TGTGCCAGCAGCTGGATTAGCGGGGGGGACTCGGGAGGGCTTGAGCAGTTCTTC
TRBJ1-2 . many TRBV6-5 CASSYSISPNYGYTF TGTGCCAGCAGTTACTCGATTAGCCCAAACTATGGCTACACCTTC
TRBJ2-3 . medium-sized TRBV5-5 CASSLYPGSDTQYF TGTGCCAGCAGCTTGTATCCGGGATCAGATACGCAGTATTTT
TRBJ1-2 . many TRBV4-1 CASSPSRQQAFYGYTF TGCGCCAGCAGCCCCTCCCGTCAACAGGCGTTCTATGGCTACACCTTC
TRBJ2-7 TRBD2 many TRBV7-2 CASSTVGAGGEQYF TGTGCCAGCAGTACCGTTGGTGCGGGGGGCGAGCAGTACTTC
TRBJ2-7 TRBD1 medium-sized TRBV6-6 CASSDRGVSYEQYF TGTGCCAGTTCAGACAGGGGTGTTTCCTACGAGCAGTACTTC
TRBJ1-3 . few TRBV20-1 CSARGNTIYF TGCAGTGCTCGTGGAAACACCATATATTTT
TRBJ1-3 . many TRBV7-2 CASSSADTIYF TGTGCCAGCAGCTCAGCGGACACCATATATTTT
TRBJ2-5 TRBD2 many TRBV7-2 CASSSLRTSGQETQYF TGTGCCAGCAGCTCCCTTCGGACTAGCGGGCAAGAGACCCAGTACTTC
TRBJ1-3 . many TRBV28 CATEEGGLSGNTIYF TGTGCTACCGAGGAGGGTGGACTCTCTGGAAACACCATATATTTT
TRBJ1-3 TRBD1 many TRBV6-1 CASREGTGGSGNTIYF TGTGCCAGCAGAGAGGGGACAGGGGGCTCTGGAAACACCATATATTTT
TRBJ2-5 . medium-sized TRBV5-1 CASSHRLSKETQYF TGCGCCAGCAGCCACCGACTATCCAAAGAGACCCAGTACTTC
TRBJ2-2 . medium-sized TRBV7-3 CASRPSRGNTGELFF TGTGCCAGCAGGCCGTCCAGGGGGAACACCGGGGAGCTGTTTTTT
TRBJ2-5 . medium-sized TRBV7-2 CASGWAGSTFGETQYF TGTGCCAGCGGCTGGGCAGGGTCGACTTTTGGGGAGACCCAGTACTTC
TRBJ2-6 . many TRBV5-5 CASTLLSGANVLTF TGTGCCAGCACCTTGCTCTCGGGGGCCAACGTCCTGACTTTC
TRBJ1-5 . many TRBV12-3/TRBV12-4 CASTLGREQPQHF TGTGCCAGCACTCTCGGCAGGGAACAGCCCCAGCATTTT